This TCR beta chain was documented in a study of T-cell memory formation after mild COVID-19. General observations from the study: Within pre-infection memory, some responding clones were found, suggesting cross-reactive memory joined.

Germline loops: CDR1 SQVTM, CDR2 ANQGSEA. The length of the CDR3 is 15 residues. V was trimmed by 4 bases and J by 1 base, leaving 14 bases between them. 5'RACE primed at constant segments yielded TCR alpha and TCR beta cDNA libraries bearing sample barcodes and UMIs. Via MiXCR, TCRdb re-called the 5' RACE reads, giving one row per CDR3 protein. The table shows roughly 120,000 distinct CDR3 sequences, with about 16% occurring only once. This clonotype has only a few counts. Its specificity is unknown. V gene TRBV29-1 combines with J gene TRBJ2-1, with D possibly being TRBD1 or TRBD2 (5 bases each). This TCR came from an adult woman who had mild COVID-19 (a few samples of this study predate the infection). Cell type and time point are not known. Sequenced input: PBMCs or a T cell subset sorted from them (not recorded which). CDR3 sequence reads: CSVGGPPVSYNEQFF. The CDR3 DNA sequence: TGCAGCGTTGGGGGACCGCCAGTTTCCTACAATGAGCAGTTCTTC.